This TCR beta chain derives from a study of cytotoxic CD8 clonotypes in ibrutinib-treated CLL. The CDR3 length is 12 residues. Between the trimmed V and J ends, which lost 6 bases and 4 bases, there was a span of 7 bases. Germline V gene data show CDR1 as MNHEY and CDR2 as SVGAGI. The repertoire was sequenced with immunoSEQ multiplex PCR; TCRdb's copy has only in-frame clones and lacks some. The sample yields 140,000 to 150,000 clones, roughly 76% seen once. The chain uses TRBV6-5 and TRBJ2-1; TRBD1 might be the D (6 bases). This clonotype was obtained from a human donor with chronic lymphocytic leukemia. Sequencing was performed on PBMCs, taken after 24 months of ibrutinib treatment. The CDR3 spells CASRRGYNEQFF. The CDR3 coding sequence is TGTGCCAGCAGGAGGGGGTACAATGAGCAGTTCTTC.